The 20 T cell receptor beta chains listed next were all sequenced from one sample in a study of CD4 T cells in relation to SARS-CoV-2 and coronaviruses. The unexposed donors gave CD4+ T cells in 2011-2018, prior to COVID-19. Isolation of CD4+ T cells took place after about 10 days in culture. Their antigen targets remain unknown. Generated by immunoSEQ multiplex PCR, the TCRdb table keeps only in-frame clones and is missing some. The table records about 29,000 clones, roughly four fifths of them present only once. The sample comprised CD4+ T cells from PBMCs, cultured in vitro. These receptors were collected from a human donor in good health.

The V call is TRBV7-2, the J call TRBJ2-3; no clear D gene. CDR1 SGHTA and CDR2 FQGNSA come from the germline V gene. This CDR3 comprises 15 residues. Trimming cost V 8 bases and J 1 base, with 16 bases left between them. CDR3 sequence reads: CASAQGGQGTDTQYF. CDR3 bases: TGTGCCAGCGCCCAAGGTGGGCAGGGCACAGATACGCAGTATTTT.

The rearrangement joins TRBV3-1 (or the pseudogene TRBV3-2) to TRBJ2-7; D is possibly TRBD1 (6 bases). V lost 1 base and J 4 bases, leaving 11 bases between the germline ends. Per germline, CDR1 LGHDT and CDR2 YNNKEL (reference sequence). The CDR3 has 14 residues. CDR3 in DNA: TGTGCCAGCAGCCAAGGGCAAGGGGGATACGAGCAGTACTTC. This sequence encodes CASSQGQGGYEQYF.

V gene TRBV3-1 (or the pseudogene TRBV3-2) combines with J gene TRBJ2-7, with 10 bases aligning to TRBD1. V gave up 2 bases and J gave up 4 bases; unmatched junction bases: 8. Germline CDR1 reads LGHDT; CDR2 reads YNNKEL (reference sequence). There are 16 residues in the CDR3. DNA of the CDR3: TGTGCCAGCAGCCAATCGGCCCCGGGACAGGGGTACGAGCAGTACTTC. The encoded protein is CASSQSAPGQGYEQYF.

This chain uses TRBV10-3 with TRBJ2-7; 10 bases are a match to TRBD1. This CDR3 region has 13 residues. Germline assignment: CDR1 ENHRY and CDR2 SYGVKD. With 5 bases clipped from V and 5 bases from J, the junction kept 3 bases outside the gene matches. CDR3 residues: CAISTGTGDEQYF. The CDR3 region has the DNA TGTGCCATCAGTACCGGGACAGGGGACGAGCAGTACTTC.

A single count supports this clone. The chain carries TRBV6-2 or TRBV6-3 and TRBJ2-3; perhaps TRBD2 as D (7 bases). V was shortened by 5 bases and J by 5 bases, with 17 bases between the two germline ends. The CDR3 spans 15 residues. Germline V gives CDR1 MNHEY, CDR2 SVGEGT. The CDR3 region is CASSPLGGARDTQYF. CDR3 coding DNA: TGTGCCAGCAGTCCCCTGGGGGGGGCAAGAGATACGCAGTATTTT.

This chain's CDR3 is CASSPEEGWNGELFF. The CDR3 DNA reads TGCGCCAGCAGCCCGGAGGAAGGGTGGAACGGGGAGCTGTTTTTT. The chain combines TRBV5-1 with TRBJ2-2; D perhaps matches TRBD2 (5 bases). The V and J ends lost 4 bases and 7 bases respectively, with 17 bases between them. The CDR3 length is 15 residues. Germline assignment: CDR1 SGHRS and CDR2 YFSETQ.

The V gene is TRBV5-1, the J gene TRBJ1-1, with D unresolved. The CDR3 loop spans 14 amino acids. Trimming removed 6 bases from V and 1 base from J, with 13 bases in between. CDR1 and CDR2 (germline): SGHRS, YFSETQ. The CDR3 reads CASKRASGNTEAFF. The DNA for the CDR3 is TGCGCCAGCAAACGGGCCTCCGGGAACACTGAAGCTTTCTTT.

Here the CDR3 DNA reads TGTGCCAGCTCCCTCGAACAGGGGGCGCAGGCACCCGATACGCAGTATTTT. Its translation is CASSLEQGAQAPDTQYF. The chain uses TRBV18 and TRBJ2-3; 9 bases agree with TRBD1. Germline CDR1 reads KGHSH; CDR2 reads LQKENI. V gave up 6 bases and J gave up 6 bases; unmatched junction bases: 16. This CDR3 contains 17 residues.

The chain uses TRBV19 and TRBJ2-1; no firm D call. V gave up 11 bases and J gave up 5 bases, with 22 bases separating them. CDR1 LNHDA and CDR2 SQIVND come from the germline V gene (reference sequence). CDR3 length equals 15 residues. CDR3 amino acids: CASLGGGSFHNEQFF. CDR3 DNA: TGTGCCTCTCTTGGTGGCGGATCTTTCCACAATGAGCAGTTCTTC. Full variable domain (remainder filled in from reference TRBV19 and TRBJ2-1): DGGITQSPKYLFRKEGQNVTLSCEQNLNHDAMYWYRQDPGQGLRLIYYSQIVNDFQKGDIAEGYSVSREKKESFPLTVTSAQKNPTAFYLCASLGGGSFHNEQFFGPGTRLTVL.

The chain has TRBV7-2 and TRBJ1-2; 8 bases line up with TRBD1. The CDR3 spans 16 residues. Germline values: CDR1 SGHTA, CDR2 FQGNSA. J was trimmed by 8 bases and V by 5 bases; bases with no gene match: 16. The DNA for the CDR3 is TGTGCCAGCAGCCCTCCGGACAGGGAGGGAACAGAAGGCTACACCTTC. Its protein product is CASSPPDREGTEGYTF.

V usage is TRBV3-1 (or the pseudogene TRBV3-2) and J usage is TRBJ2-7; 10 bases agree with TRBD2. Germline CDR1 is LGHDT and CDR2 is YNNKEL (reference sequence). The CDR3 runs 16 residues. The ends lost 4 bases at V and 5 bases at J; junction bases unmatched: 11. DNA of the CDR3: TGTGCCAGCAGCCCCACTCCTAGCGGGAGTACCAACGAGCAGTACTTC. Its translation is CASSPTPSGSTNEQYF.

V is TRBV27 and J is TRBJ1-5; no clear D. CDR3 length: 14 residues. Trimming cost V 3 bases and J 5 bases, with 11 bases left between them. Per the germline V gene, CDR1 is MNHEY and CDR2 is SMNVEV (reference sequence). CDR3 nucleotides: TGTGCCAGCAGTTTGCGGCAGGAAGATCAGCCCCAGCATTTT. This sequence encodes CASSLRQEDQPQHF.

V is TRBV5-1 and J is TRBJ2-7; D is possibly TRBD1 (5 bases). This CDR3 is 15 amino acids long. CDR1 is SGHRS, CDR2 YFSETQ, per germline. V lost 0 bases and J lost 1, with 11 bases in between. Here the CDR3 reads CASSLGGGRSYEQYF. The DNA for the CDR3 is TGCGCCAGCAGCTTGGGGGGCGGACGATCCTACGAGCAGTACTTC.

This clone was seen just once. This chain links TRBV9 with TRBJ2-5; a weak D match, TRBD1 (6 bases). CDR1 and CDR2 (germline): SGDLS, YYNGEE. The CDR3 sequence is 15 residues long. The germline V and J ends were trimmed by 6 bases and 4 bases, with 19 bases remaining between them. This CDR3 is CASNDPTRGGETQYF. CDR3 DNA sequence: TGTGCCAGCAACGATCCTACCAGGGGCGGAGAGACCCAGTACTTC.

This chain's CDR3 is CASGTMNTEAFF. The DNA for the CDR3 is TGTGCCAGCGGGACCATGAACACTGAAGCTTTCTTT. The chain employs TRBV6-5 and TRBJ1-1, with D tentatively TRBD1 (5 bases). Deletions cut 8 bases from V and 0 bases from J, with 7 bases between. Germline lookup yields CDR1 MNHEY and CDR2 SVGAGI. There are 12 residues in the CDR3.

The chain combines TRBV11-2 with TRBJ2-5, with unresolved D. Germline CDR1 reads SGHAT; CDR2 reads FQNNGV. The ends were cut back, 1 base at V and 9 bases at J, with 12 bases in the middle. The CDR3 consists of 13 residues. The chain's CDR3 is CASSLGRHAAQYF. The DNA of the CDR3 is TGTGCCAGCAGCTTAGGGCGGCACGCGGCCCAGTACTTC.

J is TRBJ2-7 and V is TRBV7-6; unclear D gene. The germline V gene encodes CDR1 SGHVS and CDR2 FNYEAQ. The V end was cut by 5 bases, the J end by 3 bases, with 5 bases between. This CDR3 region has 11 residues. For the CDR3, the DNA is TGTGCCAGCAGCCCAGGCTACGAGCAGTACTTC. Protein: CASSPGYEQYF.

This clone was seen a handful of times. The rearrangement links TRBV10-2 to TRBJ1-3; TRBD1 might be the D (5 bases). The V end was cut by 4 bases, the J end by 0 bases, with 13 bases between. The germline gives CDR1 WSHSY, CDR2 SAAADI. The CDR3 length is 16 residues. The CDR3 reads CASSGGTAHSGNTIYF. The CDR3 DNA reads as TGCGCCAGCAGTGGGGGGACTGCACACTCTGGAAACACCATATATTTT.

The chain links TRBV6-5 to TRBJ2-3, with TRBD2 as a possible D gene (5 bases). Germline CDR1 reads MNHEY; CDR2 reads SVGAGI. CDR3 length: 15 amino acids. Trimming took 4 bases from V and 4 from J, leaving 15 bases between them. CDR3 sequence (DNA): TGTGCCAGCAGTTTGAGTCGGACTCTCCCAGATACGCAGTATTTT. As protein: CASSLSRTLPDTQYF.

The chain has TRBV2 and TRBJ2-2, with D unresolved. V was trimmed by 10 bases and J by 0 bases, leaving 12 bases between them. This CDR3 comprises 14 residues. CDR1 and CDR2 (germline): SNHLY, FYNNEI. CDR3 sequence: CATQRSANTGELFF. CDR3 DNA sequence: TGTGCCACCCAACGGTCCGCGAACACCGGGGAGCTGTTTTTT. Complete variable domain (other parts from reference TRBV2 and TRBJ2-2): EPEVTQTPSHQVTQMGQEVILRCVPISNHLYFYWYRQILGQKVEFLVSFYNNEISEKSEIFDDQFSVERPDGSNFTLKIRSTKLEDSAMYFCATQRSANTGELFFGEGSRLTVL.